This T cell receptor (beta chain) derives from a study of blood T cell repertoires in COVID-19. The CDR3 consists of 17 residues. From germline, CDR1 is SGHAT and CDR2 FQNNGV. V was pared by 3 bases and J by 7 bases, with 11 bases of the junction left unmatched. This clone has just one count. Using immunoSEQ multiplex PCR, the repertoire was profiled, and TCRdb retains in-frame clones only, with some absent. The repertoire holds roughly 200,000 clones, with 81% as singletons. The chain uses TRBV11-2 and TRBJ2-3; the match to TRBD2 covers 12 bases. The clonotype was recovered from a woman aged 35 to 49 with COVID-19, enrolled during active disease. The sample comprised peripheral blood. CDR3 protein: CASSLGPTSGSVNTQYF. CDR3 nucleotide sequence: TGTGCCAGCAGCTTGGGCCCGACTAGCGGGAGCGTTAATACGCAGTATTTT.